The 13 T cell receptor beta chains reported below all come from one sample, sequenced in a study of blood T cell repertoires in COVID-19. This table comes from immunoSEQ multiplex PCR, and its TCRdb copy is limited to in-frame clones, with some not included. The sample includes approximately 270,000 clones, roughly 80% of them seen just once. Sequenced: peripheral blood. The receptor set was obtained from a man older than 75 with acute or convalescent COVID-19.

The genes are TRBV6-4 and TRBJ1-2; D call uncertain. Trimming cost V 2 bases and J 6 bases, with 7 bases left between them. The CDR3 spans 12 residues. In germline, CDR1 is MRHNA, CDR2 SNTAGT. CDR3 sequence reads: CASSDREDGYTF. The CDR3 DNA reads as TGTGCCAGCAGTGACAGGGAGGATGGCTACACCTTC.

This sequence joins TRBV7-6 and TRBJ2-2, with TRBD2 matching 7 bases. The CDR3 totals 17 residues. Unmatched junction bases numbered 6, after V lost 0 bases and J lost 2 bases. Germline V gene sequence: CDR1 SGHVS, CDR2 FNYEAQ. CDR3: CASSLAMRLANTGELFF. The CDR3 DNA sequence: TGTGCCAGCAGCTTAGCTATGCGACTAGCAAACACCGGGGAGCTGTTTTTT.

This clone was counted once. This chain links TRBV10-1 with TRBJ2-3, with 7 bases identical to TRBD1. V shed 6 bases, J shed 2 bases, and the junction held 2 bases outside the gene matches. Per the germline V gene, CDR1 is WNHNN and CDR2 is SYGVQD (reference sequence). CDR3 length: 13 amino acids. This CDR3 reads CASRDRFTDTQYF. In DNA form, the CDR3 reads TGCGCCAGCAGGGACAGGTTCACAGATACGCAGTATTTT.

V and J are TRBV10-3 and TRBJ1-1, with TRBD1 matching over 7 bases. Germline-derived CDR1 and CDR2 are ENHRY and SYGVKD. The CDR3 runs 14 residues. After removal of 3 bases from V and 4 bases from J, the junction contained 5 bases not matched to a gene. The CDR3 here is CAISEPTGTTEAFF. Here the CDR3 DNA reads TGTGCCATCAGTGAACCGACAGGGACCACTGAAGCTTTCTTT.

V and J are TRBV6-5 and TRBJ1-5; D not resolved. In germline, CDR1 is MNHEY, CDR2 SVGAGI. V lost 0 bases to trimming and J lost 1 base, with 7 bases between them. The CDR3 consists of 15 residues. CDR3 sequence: CASSYSGRSNQPQHF. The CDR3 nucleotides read TGTGCCAGCAGTTACTCCGGTCGGAGCAATCAGCCCCAGCATTTT.

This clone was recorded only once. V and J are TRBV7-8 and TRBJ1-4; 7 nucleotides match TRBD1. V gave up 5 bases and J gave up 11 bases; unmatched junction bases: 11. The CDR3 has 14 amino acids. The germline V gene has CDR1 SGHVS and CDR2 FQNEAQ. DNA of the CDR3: TGTGCCAGCAGCATCCAAGAGGTACAGGGGAAACTGTTTTTT. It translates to CASSIQEVQGKLFF.

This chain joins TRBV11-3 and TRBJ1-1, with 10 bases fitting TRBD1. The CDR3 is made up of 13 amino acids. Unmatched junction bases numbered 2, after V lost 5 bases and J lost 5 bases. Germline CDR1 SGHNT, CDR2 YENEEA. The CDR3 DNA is TGTGCCAGCAGCAGGACAGGGGGGACTGAAGCTTTCTTT. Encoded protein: CASSRTGGTEAFF.

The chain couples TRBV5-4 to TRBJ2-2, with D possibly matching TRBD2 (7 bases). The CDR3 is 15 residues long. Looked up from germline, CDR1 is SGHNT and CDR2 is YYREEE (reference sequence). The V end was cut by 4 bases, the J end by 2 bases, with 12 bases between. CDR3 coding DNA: TGTGCCAGCAGCAAGGGAGGGGGTAACACCGGGGAGCTGTTTTTT. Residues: CASSKGGGNTGELFF. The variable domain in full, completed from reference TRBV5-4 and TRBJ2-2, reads ETGVTQSPTHLIKTRGQQVTLRCSSQSGHNTVSWYQQALGQGPQFIFQYYREEENGRGNFPPRFSGLQFPNYSSELNVNALELDDSALYLCASSKGGGNTGELFFGEGSRLTVL.

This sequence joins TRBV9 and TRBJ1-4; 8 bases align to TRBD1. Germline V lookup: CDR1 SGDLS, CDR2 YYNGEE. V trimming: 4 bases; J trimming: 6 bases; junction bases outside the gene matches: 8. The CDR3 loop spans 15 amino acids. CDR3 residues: CASSLSGTGDEKLFF. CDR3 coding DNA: TGTGCCAGCAGCCTCTCCGGGACAGGAGATGAAAAACTGTTTTTT.

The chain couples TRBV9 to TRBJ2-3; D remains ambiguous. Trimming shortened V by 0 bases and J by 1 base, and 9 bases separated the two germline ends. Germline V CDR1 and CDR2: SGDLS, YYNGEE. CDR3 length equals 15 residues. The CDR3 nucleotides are TGTGCCAGCAGCGTAGCTACCTTTGGCACAGATACGCAGTATTTT. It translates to CASSVATFGTDTQYF.

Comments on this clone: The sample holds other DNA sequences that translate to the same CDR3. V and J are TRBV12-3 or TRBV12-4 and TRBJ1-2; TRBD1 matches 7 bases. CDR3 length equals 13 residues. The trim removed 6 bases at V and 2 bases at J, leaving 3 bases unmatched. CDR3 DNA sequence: TGTGCCAGCAGCAGACAGGGAAACTATGGCTACACCTTC. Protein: CASSRQGNYGYTF.

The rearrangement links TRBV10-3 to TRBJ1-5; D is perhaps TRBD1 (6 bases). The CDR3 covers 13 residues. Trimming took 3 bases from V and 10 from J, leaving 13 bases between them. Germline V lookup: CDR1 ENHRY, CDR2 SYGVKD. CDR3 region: CAISDPGQLPQHF. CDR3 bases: TGTGCCATCAGTGATCCCGGACAGCTTCCCCAGCATTTT.

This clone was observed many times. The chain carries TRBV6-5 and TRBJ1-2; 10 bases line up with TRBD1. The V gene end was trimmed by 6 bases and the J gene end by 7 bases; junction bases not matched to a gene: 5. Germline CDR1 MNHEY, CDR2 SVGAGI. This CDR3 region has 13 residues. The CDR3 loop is CASRDRGRSGYTF. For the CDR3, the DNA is TGTGCCAGCAGAGACAGGGGGCGCTCTGGCTACACCTTC.